One sample yielded the 20 T cell receptor beta chains listed below, sequenced in a study of cytomegalovirus exposure and HLA in healthy donors. Vbeta (60) and Jbeta (13) primers were used in the PCR. Sequenced by immunoSEQ multiplex PCR; TCRdb stores in-frame clones only, minus some. Here the sample spans about 150,000 clones, nearly 70% being singletons. The sequencing sample was made of PBMCs. The receptors were gathered from a man aged 25 to 40 in good health and CMV-seropositive.

This chain connects TRBV6-5 to TRBJ2-2; 11 bases fit TRBD2. The trim removed 7 bases at V and 3 bases at J, leaving 4 bases unmatched. Germline V lookup: CDR1 MNHEY, CDR2 SVGAGI. The CDR3 extends over 15 amino acids. CDR3 nucleotides: TGTGCCAGCATCACTAGCGGGAGCGACACCGGGGAGCTGTTTTTT. Translated: CASITSGSDTGELFF.

This chain uses TRBV11-2 with TRBJ2-1; 9 bases agree with TRBD2. This CDR3 is 18 amino acids long. V was clipped by 0 bases and J by 0 bases; unmatched bases: 6. Germline V CDR1 and CDR2: SGHAT, FQNNGV. The CDR3 spells CASSLEREGWDSYNEQFF. CDR3 DNA: TGTGCCAGCAGCTTAGAGCGGGAGGGGTGGGACTCCTACAATGAGCAGTTCTTC.

The gene calls are TRBV2 and TRBJ2-5; D possibly corresponds to TRBD1 (6 bases). The germline gives CDR1 SNHLY, CDR2 FYNNEI. The CDR3 contains 14 residues. Trimming took 8 bases from V and 5 from J, leaving 18 bases between them. CDR3 loop: CASFPNRAGETQYF. The CDR3 DNA reads TGTGCCAGCTTCCCCAACAGGGCCGGGGAGACCCAGTACTTC.

The genes are TRBV29-1 and TRBJ2-7; D gene uncertain. Germline-derived CDR1 and CDR2 are SQVTM and ANQGSEA. V was cut by 4 bases and J by 3 bases, with 10 bases left in between. This CDR3 is built from 12 residues. The CDR3 here is CSVGALGYEQYF. The CDR3 nucleotides read TGCAGCGTTGGGGCCCTCGGCTACGAGCAGTACTTC.

The chain employs TRBV6-5 and TRBJ1-2, with a possible D match to TRBD1 (6 bases). Trimming cost V 5 bases and J 3 bases, with 13 bases left between them. This CDR3 has 14 residues. Germline CDR1 and CDR2: MNHEY and SVGAGI. CDR3 sequence (DNA): TGTGCCAGCAGTGAAGGGGGTCCGCACTATGGCTACACCTTC. Amino acids: CASSEGGPHYGYTF.

The chain employs TRBV11-3 and TRBJ2-4, with 9 bases identical to TRBD1. The V gene end was trimmed by 5 bases and the J gene end by 0 bases; junction bases not matched to a gene: 5. Germline V gene sequence: CDR1 SGHNT, CDR2 YENEEA. This CDR3 has 16 residues. The CDR3 nucleotides read TGTGCCAGCAGCCCTTGGACAGGGGTAGCCAAAAACATTCAGTACTTC. It yields the protein CASSPWTGVAKNIQYF.

The chain recombines TRBV2 with TRBJ1-2, with D perhaps TRBD1 (5 bases). V lost 4 bases to trimming and J lost 7 bases, with 13 bases between them. The CDR3 contains 13 residues. Looked up from germline, CDR1 is SNHLY and CDR2 is FYNNEI. The CDR3 reads CASSGQPTGGYTF. DNA for the CDR3: TGTGCCAGCAGTGGACAGCCGACCGGTGGCTACACCTTC.

This chain connects TRBV7-2 to TRBJ1-1, with D unresolved. Trimming shortened V by 4 bases and J by 0 bases, and 15 bases separated the two germline ends. There are 16 residues in the CDR3. Germline V lookup: CDR1 SGHTA, CDR2 FQGNSA. DNA for the CDR3: TGTGCCAGCAGCTGGGGATCGAGGGTCATGAACACTGAAGCTTTCTTT. Translating gives CASSWGSRVMNTEAFF.

The chain couples TRBV5-1 to TRBJ2-5; 9 nucleotides line up with TRBD1. Losses at the gene ends were 2 bases for V and 1 base for J; bases not matched to a gene: 3. Germline V gene lookup returns CDR1 SGHRS and CDR2 YFSETQ. This CDR3 is built from 15 residues. The CDR3 bases are TGCGCCAGCAGCTTACAGGGGGCAAGCCAAGAGACCCAGTACTTC. The encoded protein is CASSLQGASQETQYF.

The chain recombines TRBV5-1 with TRBJ2-1, with 11 bases aligning to TRBD2. The CDR3 has 16 amino acids. Per the germline V gene, CDR1 is SGHRS and CDR2 is YFSETQ. V shed 0 bases and J 8 bases; nucleotides not matched to a gene: 7. DNA of the CDR3: TGCGCCAGCAGCTTGGGACTAGCGGGAATTTGGGATGAGCAGTTCTTC. It specifies CASSLGLAGIWDEQFF.

J is TRBJ2-5 and V is TRBV13, with D possibly TRBD2 on 5 matching bases. The CDR3 length is 15 residues. V lost 0 bases and J lost 3, with 11 bases in between. The germline gives CDR1 PRHDT, CDR2 FYEKMQ (reference sequence). The CDR3 loop reads CASSLGLGAEETQYF. The DNA of the CDR3 is TGTGCCAGCAGCTTAGGTTTAGGAGCGGAAGAGACCCAGTACTTC.

This chain links TRBV27 with TRBJ1-1; no reliable D call. CDR3 length equals 13 residues. Trimming took off 6 bases at V and 5 bases at J, with 13 bases between the two ends. Germline lookup yields CDR1 MNHEY and CDR2 SMNVEV (reference sequence). CDR3 coding DNA: TGTGCCAGCAGCCTAATGTGGGAGACTGAAGCTTTCTTT. Translated: CASSLMWETEAFF.

The chain is built from TRBV11-2 and TRBJ2-7, with TRBD2 matching over 12 bases. Losses at the gene ends were 5 bases for V and 3 bases for J; bases not matched to a gene: 11. CDR3 length: 17 amino acids. CDR1 and CDR2 from the germline V gene are SGHAT and FQNNGV. CDR3 loop: CASSVTSGSSGGYEQYF. CDR3 bases: TGTGCCAGCAGCGTGACTAGCGGGAGTTCAGGGGGCTACGAGCAGTACTTC.

The chain carries TRBV5-4 and TRBJ2-7; 7 bases line up with TRBD1. This CDR3 contains 17 residues. V lost 1 base to trimming and J lost 6 bases; unmatched junction nucleotides: 16. CDR1 is SGHNT and CDR2 is YYREEE in the germline V gene (reference sequence). CDR3 sequence (DNA): TGTGCCAGCAGCTTGATAGGGGGCCGGACCCACAGGGTCGAGCAGTACTTC. Amino acids: CASSLIGGRTHRVEQYF.

CDR3 region: CASSLAGVRNTEAFF. The CDR3, as DNA: TGCGCCAGCAGCTTGGCGGGAGTAAGGAACACTGAAGCTTTCTTT. J is TRBJ1-1 and V is TRBV5-1; D gene ambiguous. Between the trimmed V and J ends, which lost 0 bases and 1 base, there was a span of 10 bases. Germline V CDR1 and CDR2: SGHRS, YFSETQ. There are 15 residues in the CDR3.

The rearrangement links TRBV7-9 to TRBJ2-3; D unresolved. The CDR3 totals 13 residues. V shed 3 bases and J shed 4 bases, with 8 bases lying between them. The germline gives CDR1 SEHNR, CDR2 FQNEAQ (reference sequence). The CDR3 bases are TGTGCCAGCAGCTTGTCCGGAGCAGATACGCAGTATTTT. Translating gives CASSLSGADTQYF.

This clone has more than one count but fewer than ten. At the DNA level, this CDR3 is encoded by other sequences in the same sample as well. The V call is TRBV6-1, the J call TRBJ2-7; D is uncertain. The CDR3 has 12 residues. Per germline, CDR1 MNHNS and CDR2 SASEGT. V was cut by 5 bases and J by 3 bases, with 8 bases left in between. The CDR3 reads CASSLSSYEQYF. The CDR3 DNA reads as TGTGCCAGCAGTCTTTCTAGCTACGAGCAGTACTTC.

The chain uses TRBV13 and TRBJ2-1, with 11 nucleotides matching TRBD2. Germline-derived CDR1 and CDR2 are PRHDT and FYEKMQ (reference sequence). The CDR3 consists of 16 residues. Losses at the gene ends were 0 bases for V and 5 bases for J; bases not matched to a gene: 3. In DNA, the CDR3 is TGTGCCAGCAGCTTAGGGAGACTAGCGGGGCACAATGAGCAGTTCTTC. Protein product: CASSLGRLAGHNEQFF.

The chain is built from TRBV5-1 and TRBJ1-4; no definite D call. The CDR3 consists of 13 residues. The germline V gene encodes CDR1 SGHRS and CDR2 YFSETQ. Deletions cut 5 bases from V and 6 bases from J, with 11 bases between. CDR3 sequence (DNA): TGCGCCAGCAGAAGGGAGTCGGATGAAAAACTGTTTTTT. The encoded protein is CASRRESDEKLFF.

This chain links TRBV4-3 with TRBJ2-7; the match to TRBD1 covers 9 bases. With 4 bases clipped from V and 5 bases from J, the junction kept 9 bases outside the gene matches. Germline V gene data show CDR1 as LGHNA and CDR2 as YSLEER. The CDR3 runs to 15 residues. CDR3 residues: CASSRAGQGNDEQYF. CDR3 bases: TGCGCCAGCAGCCGCGCCGGACAGGGGAATGACGAGCAGTACTTC.